These 29 T cell receptor beta chains share one sample of origin, sequenced in a study of CD8 T cells in ankylosing spondylitis. MiXCR was run by TCRdb on the 5' RACE reads, yielding one entry per CDR3 protein. The table includes approximately 250,000 distinct CDR3 sequences, roughly a third detected once. Sequenced sample: blood, either unsorted or a sorted T cell fraction (not recorded which). The receptors originated from a male donor with ankylosing spondylitis or in good health (not recorded which).

This clonotype was counted once. The chain has TRBV3-1 and TRBJ1-5; the D is unclear. The CDR3 loop spans 15 amino acids. Trimming took off 3 bases at V and 2 bases at J, with 11 bases between the two ends. CDR1 is LGHDT and CDR2 is YNNKEL in the germline V gene (reference sequence). The CDR3 nucleotides read TGTGCCAGCAGCCATCGTTGGGGAGGCAATCAGCCCCAGCATTTT. This translates into CASSHRWGGNQPQHF.

The V and J genes are TRBV5-1 and TRBJ1-1; 7 nucleotides line up with TRBD1. CDR3 length: 15 amino acids. V was pared by 2 bases and J by 0 bases, with 4 bases of the junction left unmatched. The germline V gene has CDR1 SGHRS and CDR2 YFSETQ. The CDR3 coding sequence is TGCGCCAGCAGCTTTTTGGACAGGCTGAACACTGAAGCTTTCTTT. Residues: CASSFLDRLNTEAFF.

Only a few counts were recorded for this clonotype. This rearrangement joins TRBV29-1 to TRBJ2-5; the D gene is possibly TRBD2 (7 bases). The V gene lost 3 bases and the J gene lost 2 bases, with 19 bases spanning the gap. This CDR3 is built from 16 residues. Germline lookup yields CDR1 SQVTM and CDR2 ANQGSEA. CDR3 DNA: TGCAGCGTTGATCCGGCGGGGGCCTTTACACAAGAGACCCAGTACTTC. As protein: CSVDPAGAFTQETQYF.

The CDR3 bases are TGCAGTGCGAGACTCAGCGGGGCCTACAATGAGCAGTTCTTC. It codes for CSARLSGAYNEQFF. V gene TRBV20-1 combines with J gene TRBJ2-1, with 7 bases that match TRBD2. CDR3 length: 14 residues. Germline V gene sequence: CDR1 DFQATT, CDR2 SNEGSKA (reference sequence). J lost 2 bases, V lost 6 bases, and 7 bases had no gene match.

The chain joins TRBV20-1 to TRBJ2-1; D not certain. Germline V lookup: CDR1 DFQATT, CDR2 SNEGSKA (reference sequence). The CDR3 sequence is 13 residues long. As DNA, the CDR3 is TGCAAGGCAGTGGGGAACTCCTACAATGAGCAGTTCTTC. Its translation: CKAVGNSYNEQFF.

The chain couples TRBV6-5 to TRBJ1-2; D is undetermined. V was trimmed by 2 bases and J by 1 base, leaving 14 bases between them. The germline gives CDR1 MNHEY, CDR2 SVGAGI. The CDR3 contains 16 residues. The CDR3, as DNA: TGTGCCAGCAGTTACGGGTCAGCCTCATATAACTATGGCTACACCTTC. As protein: CASSYGSASYNYGYTF.

This clonotype was seen more than once but under ten times. The gene calls are TRBV20-1 and TRBJ1-3; D may be TRBD1 (5 bases). The length of the CDR3 is 15 residues. V was shortened by 4 bases and J by 2 bases, with 15 bases between the two germline ends. The V gene's germline CDR1 is DFQATT and CDR2 SNEGSKA (reference sequence). DNA for the CDR3: TGCAGTGCTAACCAACAACAGGACCCTGGAAACACCATATATTTT. The encoded protein is CSANQQQDPGNTIYF.

This clonotype came up a few times. This chain links TRBV10-3 with TRBJ1-1, with D hard to call. The CDR3 sequence is 12 residues long. Germline-derived CDR1 and CDR2 are ENHRY and SYGVKD. Trimming took off 3 bases at V and 3 bases at J, with 5 bases between the two ends. CDR3 bases: TGTGCCATCAGTGAAGAGTACACTGAAGCTTTCTTT. Protein product: CAISEEYTEAFF.

This clonotype was seen only once. CDR3 nucleotide sequence: TGCAGTGCTGTACAACCTACCGGTGGAAACACCATATATTTT. Its translation: CSAVQPTGGNTIYF. The chain combines TRBV20-1 with TRBJ1-3; no reliable D call. Trimming cost V 5 bases and J 3 bases, with 14 bases left between them. Germline-derived CDR1 and CDR2 are DFQATT and SNEGSKA (reference sequence). This CDR3 region has 14 residues.

The chain uses TRBV10-3 and TRBJ2-2; D not resolved. The CDR3 runs 13 residues. CDR1 is ENHRY, CDR2 SYGVKD, per germline. With 2 bases removed from V and 2 bases from J, the gap between germline ends came to 3 bases. CDR3 bases: TGTGCCATCAGTGAGGGCAACACCGGGGAGCTGTTTTTT. This codes for CAISEGNTGELFF.

Only a few counts were recorded for this clonotype. Compared with germline, one end of the junction differs, possibly owing to a read error. The rearrangement uses TRBV15 and TRBJ2-1, with D perhaps assigned TRBD1 or TRBD2 (5 bases each). The CDR3 covers 15 residues. From germline, CDR1 is LNHNV and CDR2 YYDKDF (reference sequence). The CDR3 nucleotides are TGTGCCAGCAGCAGAGAGGGAAGGGGCTACAATGAGCAGTTCTTC. This sequence encodes CASSREGRGYNEQFF.

This chain links TRBV29-1 with TRBJ2-7; the D gene is possibly TRBD2 (5 bases). CDR1 is SQVTM, CDR2 ANQGSEA, per germline. V lost 4 bases to trimming and J lost 2 bases, with 12 bases between them. The CDR3 consists of 13 residues. This chain's CDR3 is CSVGPAETYEQYF. The CDR3 DNA sequence: TGCAGCGTTGGGCCAGCGGAGACCTACGAGCAGTACTTC.

The sample holds a few counts of this clonotype. The chain uses TRBV20-1 and TRBJ1-2; 9 bases map to TRBD1. Per germline, CDR1 DFQATT and CDR2 SNEGSKA (reference sequence). This CDR3 region has 16 residues. V gave up 5 bases and J gave up 4 bases; unmatched junction bases: 14. The CDR3 coding sequence is TGCAGTGCTCTCAAACTGGGACAGGGAGTATCCTATGGCTACACCTTC. Translating gives CSALKLGQGVSYGYTF.

In its sample, this clonotype was seen a few times. The gene calls are TRBV28 and TRBJ2-3; 7 bases are shared with TRBD1. The CDR3 covers 14 residues. The V gene end was trimmed by 6 bases and the J gene end by 4 bases; junction bases not matched to a gene: 7. Germline V gives CDR1 MDHEN, CDR2 SYDVKM. The CDR3 is CASRGDRVADTQYF. The DNA of the CDR3 is TGTGCCAGCAGGGGAGACAGGGTGGCAGATACGCAGTATTTT.

This chain uses TRBV12-3 or TRBV12-4 with TRBJ2-2, with D perhaps TRBD1 or TRBD2 (6 bases each). This CDR3 spans 16 amino acids. The V and J ends lost 1 base and 5 bases respectively, with 14 bases between them. The CDR3: CASSLGGGGITGELFF. The CDR3 nucleotides read TGTGCCAGCAGTTTAGGTGGAGGGGGGATAACCGGGGAGCTGTTTTTT.

The chain couples TRBV28 to TRBJ2-3; 9 bases fit TRBD1. This CDR3 has 15 amino acids. J lost 0 bases, V lost 5 bases, and 3 bases had no gene match. CDR1 MDHEN and CDR2 SYDVKM come from the germline V gene. CDR3 bases: TGTGCCAGCAGTCGAGGGACAGGGAGCACAGATACGCAGTATTTT. Translation gives CASSRGTGSTDTQYF.

The chain carries TRBV20-1 and TRBJ2-1; D uncertain. CDR3 length: 11 residues. Trimming stripped 7 bases from V and 8 bases from J, with 12 bases between. Germline V CDR1 and CDR2: DFQATT, SNEGSKA (reference sequence). CDR3 loop: CSGPIGHEQFF. Written as DNA, the CDR3 is TGCAGTGGACCAATTGGGCATGAGCAGTTCTTC.

The genes are TRBV3-1 and TRBJ1-4; TRBD1 matches 7 bases. The trim removed 4 bases at V and 8 bases at J, leaving 13 bases unmatched. The CDR3 runs to 16 residues. From germline, CDR1 is LGHDT and CDR2 YNNKEL (reference sequence). Here the CDR3 DNA reads TGTGCCAGCAGCCTTGCCTCTCGACAGGGTCGGGAAAAACTGTTTTTT. Translating gives CASSLASRQGREKLFF.

At least ten counts were recorded for this clonotype. The chain carries TRBV20-1 and TRBJ2-4; 8 nucleotides align to TRBD1. Germline V gene data show CDR1 as DFQATT and CDR2 as SNEGSKA (reference sequence). Unmatched junction bases numbered 8, after V lost 6 bases and J lost 7 bases. CDR3 size: 13 residues. CDR3 protein: CSAWTGMRNIQYF. The CDR3 bases are TGCAGTGCGTGGACAGGGATGAGGAACATTCAGTACTTC.

J is TRBJ2-2 and V is TRBV28, with 7 bases identical to TRBD1. Germline trimming cut 1 base from V and 4 bases from J; bases unmatched to any gene: 3. Germline V gives CDR1 MDHEN, CDR2 SYDVKM. The length of the CDR3 is 15 residues. CDR3 protein: CASSLYRGATGELFF. DNA for the CDR3: TGTGCCAGCAGTTTATACAGGGGTGCCACCGGGGAGCTGTTTTTT.

With respect to this clonotype: The junction shows a germline mismatch at one end, possibly a read error. This chain's CDR3 is CASSEGRDRGSTGF. Here the CDR3 DNA reads TGTGCCAGCAGTGAAGGCCGGGACAGGGGGAGCACCGGCTTC. J is TRBJ1-2 and V is TRBV6-1; 11 nucleotides match TRBD1. This CDR3 is 14 amino acids long. Germline CDR1 is MNHNS and CDR2 is SASEGT.

This clonotype was observed at least ten times. The rearrangement uses TRBV10-3 and TRBJ1-5, with TRBD1 as a possible D gene (5 bases). V lost 2 bases and J 3 bases, leaving 14 bases between the germline ends. The V gene's germline CDR1 is ENHRY and CDR2 SYGVKD. The CDR3 loop spans 16 amino acids. The CDR3 DNA follows: TGTGCCATCAGTGAGCGGGCAGGGCAAACCAATCAGCCCCAGCATTTT. This sequence encodes CAISERAGQTNQPQHF.

The chain couples TRBV5-5 to TRBJ2-7, with a tentative D call TRBD1 (7 bases). The germline V gene has CDR1 SGHKS and CDR2 YYEKEE (reference sequence). V dropped 4 bases and J dropped 2 bases, with 16 bases sitting between them. CDR3 length: 15 residues. The CDR3: CASSPGGQTTYEQYF. Written as DNA, the CDR3 is TGTGCCAGCAGCCCCGGGGGACAGACAACCTACGAGCAGTACTTC.

This chain connects TRBV2 to TRBJ1-2; D remains unclear. Germline-derived CDR1 and CDR2 are SNHLY and FYNNEI. Trimming shortened V by 2 bases and J by 8 bases, and 12 bases separated the two germline ends. This CDR3 has 13 residues. The CDR3 DNA follows: TGTGCCAGCAGTGAACCGGCCGCGAGGGGCTACACCTTC. Protein product: CASSEPAARGYTF.

This chain joins TRBV5-1 and TRBJ2-5, with 7 bases matching TRBD1. There are 14 residues in the CDR3. V lost 4 bases to trimming and J lost 2 bases; unmatched junction nucleotides: 5. Per the germline V gene, CDR1 is SGHRS and CDR2 is YFSETQ. Here the CDR3 reads CASSKGTAQETQYF. The CDR3 nucleotides are TGCGCCAGCAGCAAGGGGACAGCGCAAGAGACCCAGTACTTC.

The chain's CDR3 is CASSLGVIQYF. The CDR3 DNA reads TGTGCCAGCAGCTTAGGGGTCATTCAGTACTTC. This chain uses TRBV5-6 with TRBJ2-4, with a possible D match to TRBD1 (5 bases). V lost 2 bases and J lost 9, with 6 bases in between. The CDR3 consists of 11 residues. In germline, CDR1 is SGHDT, CDR2 YYEEEE.

This clonotype was detected only a few times. CDR3: CASSLDGTQGIYGYTF. CDR3 bases: TGTGCCAGCAGCTTGGACGGGACCCAGGGAATCTATGGCTACACCTTC. The chain links TRBV5-8 to TRBJ1-2; the D gene is possibly TRBD1 (5 bases). V lost 0 bases and J 4 bases, leaving 16 bases between the germline ends. Germline V gene lookup returns CDR1 SGHTS and CDR2 YDEGEE. CDR3 length equals 16 residues.

V gene TRBV20-1 combines with J gene TRBJ1-2; possible D gene TRBD1, 5 bases. V dropped 2 bases and J dropped 4 bases, with 17 bases sitting between them. Germline lookup yields CDR1 DFQATT and CDR2 SNEGSKA (reference sequence). The CDR3 totals 15 residues. This chain's CDR3 is CSARPLVGGSYGYTF. The CDR3 DNA reads as TGCAGTGCTAGACCCCTGGTTGGGGGTAGCTATGGCTACACCTTC.

The genes are TRBV29-1 and TRBJ2-3, with TRBD2 identical over 8 bases. Germline lookup yields CDR1 SQVTM and CDR2 ANQGSEA. Trimming took 4 bases from V and 2 from J; bases not matched to a gene: 11. The CDR3 contains 16 residues. CDR3: CSVGRVAGLDTDTQYF. The DNA of the CDR3 is TGCAGCGTTGGCAGAGTAGCGGGGCTAGACACAGATACGCAGTATTTT.